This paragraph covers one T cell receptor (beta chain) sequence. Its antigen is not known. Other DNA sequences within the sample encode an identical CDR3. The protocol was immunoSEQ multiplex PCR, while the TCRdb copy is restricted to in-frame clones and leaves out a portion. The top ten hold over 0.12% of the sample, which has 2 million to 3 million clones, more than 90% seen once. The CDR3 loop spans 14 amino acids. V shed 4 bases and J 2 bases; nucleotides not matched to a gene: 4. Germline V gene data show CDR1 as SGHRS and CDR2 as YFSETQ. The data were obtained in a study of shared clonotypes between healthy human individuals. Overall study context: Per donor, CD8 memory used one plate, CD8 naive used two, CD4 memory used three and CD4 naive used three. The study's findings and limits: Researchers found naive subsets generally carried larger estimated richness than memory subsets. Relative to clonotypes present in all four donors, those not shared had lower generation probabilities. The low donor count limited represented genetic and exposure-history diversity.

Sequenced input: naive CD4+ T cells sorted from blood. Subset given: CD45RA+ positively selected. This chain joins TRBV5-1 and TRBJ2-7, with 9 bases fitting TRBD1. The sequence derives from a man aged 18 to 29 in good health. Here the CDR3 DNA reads TGCGCCAGCAGCCTGGGGACAGGGACCTACGAGCAGTACTTC. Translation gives CASSLGTGTYEQYF. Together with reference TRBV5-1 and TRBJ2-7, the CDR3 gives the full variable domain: KAGVTQTPRYLIKTRGQQVTLSCSPISGHRSVSWYQQTPGQGLQFLFEYFSETQRNKGNFPGRFSGRQFSNSRSEMNVSTLELGDSALYLCASSLGTGTYEQYFGPGTRLTVT.